These T cell receptor beta chains were read from a single sample in a study of T cell responses to AZD1222 COVID-19 vaccine. The assay was immunoSEQ multiplex PCR, and TCRdb's table has in-frame clones only and misses some. Of 67,000 or so clones in the sample, about 83% are singletons; the top ten hold approximately 9.8%. Here the sequenced sample was peripheral blood, taken on day 0 of AZD1222 vaccination. The source of these receptors is an adult in good health. CDR3s include the opening cysteine and the closing phenylalanine or tryptophan. Each record gives: D gene, V gene, clone size, J gene, CDR3 protein, CDR3 DNA. D genes are given only for firm matches. Size is omitted from some rows. Given values are once, few, many or a class for expanded clones.

NA,TRBV7-2,NA,TRBJ1-1,CASKGGTGTEAFF,TGTGCCAGTAAGGGGGGGACGGGCACTGAAGCTTTCTTT
TRBD1,TRBV7-9,NA,TRBJ2-1,CASSAGQGTFNEQFF,TGTGCCAGCAGCGCGGGACAGGGCACTTTTAATGAGCAGTTCTTC
NA,TRBV10-3,NA,TRBJ1-1,CAISQPGTQIEAFF,TGTGCCATCAGCCAGCCCGGGACACAGATTGAAGCTTTCTTT
NA,TRBV7-2,NA,TRBJ1-5,CASSLGGLLGNQPQHF,TGTGCCAGCAGCTTAGGGGGGCTCCTGGGAAATCAGCCCCAGCATTTT
NA,TRBV30,NA,TRBJ1-4,CAWSLLRQGEKLFF,TGTGCCTGGAGCCTTTTGAGGCAGGGTGAAAAACTGTTTTTT
NA,TRBV7-3,NA,TRBJ2-3,CASGGRRGDTQYF,TGTGCCAGCGGGGGGAGGAGAGGAGATACGCAGTATTTT
NA,TRBV6-5,NA,TRBJ2-7,CASRRGRSYEQYF,TGTGCCAGCCGTCGGGGCCGGTCCTACGAGCAGTACTTC
NA,TRBV9,NA,TRBJ1-1,CASSVVTGYMNTEAFF,TGTGCCAGCAGCGTAGTAACAGGGTACATGAACACTGAAGCTTTCTTT
NA,TRBV18,NA,TRBJ1-2,CASSPPLPQSGYTF,TGTGCCAGCTCACCACCCCTCCCCCAGAGTGGCTACACCTTC
NA,TRBV28,NA,TRBJ2-7,CASREGAMDEQYF,TGTGCCAGCAGGGAGGGGGCGATGGACGAGCAGTACTTC
NA,TRBV28,NA,TRBJ1-5,CASSLTGRPDYSNQPQHF,TGTGCCAGCAGTTTGACGGGGAGGCCCGACTATAGCAATCAGCCCCAGCATTTT
NA,TRBV10-1,NA,TRBJ2-2,CASRGTGTGELFF,TGCGCCAGCAGGGGGACGGGGACCGGGGAGCTGTTTTTT
TRBD1,TRBV11-1,once,TRBJ1-2,CASSRDSFNYGYTF,TGTGCCAGCAGCCGGGACAGCTTTAACTATGGCTACACCTTC